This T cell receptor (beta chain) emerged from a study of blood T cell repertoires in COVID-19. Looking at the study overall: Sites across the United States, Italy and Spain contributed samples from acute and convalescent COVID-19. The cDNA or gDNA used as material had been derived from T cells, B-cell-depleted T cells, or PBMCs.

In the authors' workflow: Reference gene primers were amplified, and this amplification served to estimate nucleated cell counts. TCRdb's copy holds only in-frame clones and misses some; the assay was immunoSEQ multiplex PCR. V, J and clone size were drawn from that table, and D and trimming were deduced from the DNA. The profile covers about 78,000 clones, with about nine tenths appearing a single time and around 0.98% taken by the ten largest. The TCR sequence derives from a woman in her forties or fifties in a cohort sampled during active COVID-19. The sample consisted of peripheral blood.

The CDR3 here is CASSWSRAGDTQYF. As DNA, the CDR3 is TGTGCCAGCAGCTGGTCCCGGGCAGGGGATACGCAGTATTTT. V usage is TRBV5-4 and J usage is TRBJ2-3, with D possibly being TRBD1 (5 bases). The CDR3 totals 14 residues. Germline V lookup: CDR1 SGHNT, CDR2 YYREEE (reference sequence). Trimming shortened V by 3 bases and J by 6 bases, and 14 bases separated the two germline ends.